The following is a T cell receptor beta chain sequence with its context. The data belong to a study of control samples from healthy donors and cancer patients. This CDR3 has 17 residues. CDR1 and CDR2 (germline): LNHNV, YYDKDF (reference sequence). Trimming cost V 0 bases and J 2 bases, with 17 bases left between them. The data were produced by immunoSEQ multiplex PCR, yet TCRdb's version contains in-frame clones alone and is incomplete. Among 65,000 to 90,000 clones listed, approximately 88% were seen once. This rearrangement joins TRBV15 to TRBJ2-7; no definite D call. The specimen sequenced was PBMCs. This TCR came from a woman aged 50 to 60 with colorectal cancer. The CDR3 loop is CATSRDLVAARAYEQYV. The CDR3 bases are TGTGCCACCAGCAGAGATCTCGTGGCAGCGCGCGCCTACGAGCAGTACGTC.